This T cell receptor beta chain was retrieved from a study of cytomegalovirus exposure and HLA in healthy donors. Remarks on this clone: As yet, its antigen is unknown.

Findings of the study overall: In a later analysis, several top co-occurrence clusters appeared linked to parvovirus B19, influenza, CMV and Epstein-Barr virus. A prior analysis recorded that most TCR beta V segments were productive about 87% or about 30% of the time. In a later analysis, TCR beta V- and J-gene trimming was associated with a missense DCLRE1C variant.

J gave up 3 bases and V 6 bases, and 13 bases lay outside the gene matches. CDR1 is MDHEN, CDR2 SYDVKM, per germline. The CDR3 runs to 17 residues. Primers included in the PCR were 60 Vbeta and 13 Jbeta primers. In the authors' methods: Counted up in a later analysis, unique TCR beta chains came to 65 million to 80 million, with around 10 million shared. Using immunoSEQ multiplex PCR, the repertoire was profiled, and TCRdb retains in-frame clones only, with some absent. V, J and clone size are those of that table, while D and trimming were read from the DNA. This sample has 150,000 to 200,000 clones; 70% to 85% occur once, and the top ten carry more than 1.3%.

V and J are TRBV28 and TRBJ1-5, with TRBD1 matching 8 bases. Sequencing used PBMCs. This clonotype was obtained from a male donor in good health and CMV-seronegative. The CDR3 DNA follows: TGTGCCAGCAGGCGGAGGGGGGGACAGGCGTCCAATCAGCCCCAGCATTTT. The encoded protein is CASRRRGGQASNQPQHF.